These T cell receptor beta chains were read from a single sample in a study of CD8 T cells in acute hepatitis C reinfection. Only in-frame clones appear in the TCRdb table, and some are missing; sequencing was by immunoSEQ multiplex PCR. The sample has fewer than 40,000 clones; 70% to 90% are singletons. The sequenced material came from naive CD8+ T cells from PBMCs. These TCRs come from a woman under 30 who spontaneously cleared hepatitis C infection. Each CDR3 is given with its conserved first and last residue. Fields, in order: J gene, V gene, clone size, D gene, CDR3 DNA, CDR3 protein. D genes are given only for firm matches. Clone size is given for some rows only: seen once, a few or many times, or a class if the clone is expanded.

j_call: TRBJ2-7; v_call: TRBV4-1; clone_size: once; d_call: TRBD2; cdr3_nt: TGCGCCAGCAGCCCAAGAGGACGGGAGGGCCTCTACGAGCAGTACTTC; cdr3_aa: CASSPRGREGLYEQYF
j_call: TRBJ1-2; v_call: TRBV5-1; clone_size: .; d_call: TRBD1; cdr3_nt: TGCGCCAGCAGCGACCGGGACAGGGAGAACTATGGCTACACCTTC; cdr3_aa: CASSDRDRENYGYTF
j_call: TRBJ2-6; v_call: TRBV7-8; clone_size: .; d_call: .; cdr3_nt: TGTGCCAGCAGCTTAGGCTCTGGGGCCAACGTCCTGACTTTC; cdr3_aa: CASSLGSGANVLTF
j_call: TRBJ1-1; v_call: TRBV5-1; clone_size: .; d_call: TRBD1; cdr3_nt: TGCGCCAGCAGCTGGGAGGGGACAGGGTCCACCACTGAAGCTTTCTTT; cdr3_aa: CASSWEGTGSTTEAFF
j_call: TRBJ1-2; v_call: TRBV7-6; clone_size: .; d_call: .; cdr3_nt: TGTGCCAGCAGCTTAGCCCTAGGGGGAAGGGGAGACGACTATGGCTACACCTTC; cdr3_aa: CASSLALGGRGDDYGYTF
j_call: TRBJ1-2; v_call: TRBV11-2; clone_size: .; d_call: TRBD1; cdr3_nt: TGTGCCAGCAGCTTAGGAGTTGGGGACAGGGAATTTCTCGATGGCTACACCTTC; cdr3_aa: CASSLGVGDREFLDGYTF
j_call: TRBJ2-1; v_call: TRBV28; clone_size: once; d_call: .; cdr3_nt: TGTGCCAGCTGGGGCCGGGACACCGGATTTCTTAATGAGCAGTTCTTC; cdr3_aa: CASWGRDTGFLNEQFF
j_call: TRBJ2-7; v_call: TRBV5-4; clone_size: .; d_call: .; cdr3_nt: TGTGCCAGCAGCCGTCTCGAGGTTCTGCACGAGCAGTACTTC; cdr3_aa: CASSRLEVLHEQYF
j_call: TRBJ1-4; v_call: TRBV21-1; clone_size: few; d_call: .; cdr3_nt: TGTGCCAGTCCGAACCGGGACCCCCTCGGGAAACTGTTTTTT; cdr3_aa: CASPNRDPLGKLFF
j_call: TRBJ1-5; v_call: TRBV6-5; clone_size: .; d_call: .; cdr3_nt: TGTGCCAGCAGTTATAAAGCATATAGCAATCAGCCCCAGCATTTT; cdr3_aa: CASSYKAYSNQPQHF
j_call: TRBJ2-1; v_call: TRBV19; clone_size: .; d_call: TRBD2; cdr3_nt: TGTGCCAGTAGTATAGATACCGTCCCTCCGACACTTACTAGCGGGAGTGGTCATGAGCAGTTCTTC; cdr3_aa: CASSIDTVPPTLTSGSGHEQFF
j_call: TRBJ2-1; v_call: TRBV7-6; clone_size: .; d_call: TRBD2; cdr3_nt: TGTGCCAGCACCCAGGGTAGCGGGAGATACAATGAGCAGTTCTTC; cdr3_aa: CASTQGSGRYNEQFF
j_call: TRBJ1-1; v_call: TRBV7-2; clone_size: .; d_call: .; cdr3_nt: TGTGCCAGCAGCCCAATAAACACTGAAGCTTTCTTT; cdr3_aa: CASSPINTEAFF
j_call: TRBJ2-7; v_call: TRBV7-9; clone_size: few; d_call: .; cdr3_nt: TGTGCCAGCAGCCCCCCCGGCCCAAACACCTACGAGCAGTACTTC; cdr3_aa: CASSPPGPNTYEQYF
j_call: TRBJ1-2; v_call: TRBV4-1; clone_size: .; d_call: .; cdr3_nt: TGCGCCAGCAGCCAAGTGAGGGGTGACTATGGCTACACCTTC; cdr3_aa: CASSQVRGDYGYTF
j_call: TRBJ2-7; v_call: TRBV6-6; clone_size: once; d_call: .; cdr3_nt: TGTGCCAGCACCGAAACCCCCAAGACCTACGAGCAGTACTTC; cdr3_aa: CASTETPKTYEQYF
j_call: TRBJ2-1; v_call: TRBV7-3; clone_size: .; d_call: TRBD2; cdr3_nt: TGTGCCAGCAGCTTAACAGGACTAGAGAATGAGCAGTTCTTC; cdr3_aa: CASSLTGLENEQFF
j_call: TRBJ2-7; v_call: TRBV7-9; clone_size: .; d_call: .; cdr3_nt: TGTGCCAGCAGCTTATGGGCAGGGGGGGACCCCTACGAGCAGTACTTC; cdr3_aa: CASSLWAGGDPYEQYF
j_call: TRBJ2-3; v_call: TRBV9; clone_size: .; d_call: .; cdr3_nt: TGTGCCAGCAGCGCCCAGGGTGCTAGCACAGATACGCAGTATTTT; cdr3_aa: CASSAQGASTDTQYF
j_call: TRBJ2-7; v_call: TRBV6-1; clone_size: .; d_call: .; cdr3_nt: TGTGCCAGCAGCCCCTCGTTCTACGAGCAGTACTTC; cdr3_aa: CASSPSFYEQYF
j_call: TRBJ2-7; v_call: TRBV27; clone_size: once; d_call: TRBD1; cdr3_nt: TGTGCCAGCAGGGCCGGGACAGGGATCCACGAGCAGTACTTC; cdr3_aa: CASRAGTGIHEQYF
j_call: TRBJ2-7; v_call: TRBV27; clone_size: .; d_call: .; cdr3_nt: TGTGCCAGCAGTTTCGCCCCAGGGTATAACGAGCAGTACTTC; cdr3_aa: CASSFAPGYNEQYF
j_call: TRBJ2-3; v_call: TRBV9; clone_size: .; d_call: .; cdr3_nt: TGTGCCAGCAGCGTAGAAACGGCAGATACGCAGTATTTT; cdr3_aa: CASSVETADTQYF
j_call: TRBJ1-1; v_call: TRBV2; clone_size: .; d_call: .; cdr3_nt: TGTGCCAGCAGTGTTGACAGGTCTTCGCTGAACACTGAAGCTTTCTTT; cdr3_aa: CASSVDRSSLNTEAFF
j_call: TRBJ1-5; v_call: TRBV6-1; clone_size: .; d_call: .; cdr3_nt: TGTGCCAGCAGTGGACTGCCCGACCCAGAACCCCAGCATTTT; cdr3_aa: CASSGLPDPEPQHF
j_call: TRBJ1-1; v_call: TRBV11-2; clone_size: .; d_call: .; cdr3_nt: TGTGCCAGCAGCTTTTCAACTGAAGCTTTCTTT; cdr3_aa: CASSFSTEAFF
j_call: TRBJ2-1; v_call: TRBV29-1; clone_size: .; d_call: .; cdr3_nt: TGCAGCGTTGAGGATCCAGGGGAGGGGGCTCGGGAGCAGTTCTTC; cdr3_aa: CSVEDPGEGAREQFF
j_call: TRBJ2-7; v_call: TRBV4-1; clone_size: .; d_call: TRBD2; cdr3_nt: TGCGCCAGCAGCCAAGAACCTCGACTAGCGGGAGCCTACGAGCAGTACTTC; cdr3_aa: CASSQEPRLAGAYEQYF
j_call: TRBJ2-7; v_call: TRBV5-5; clone_size: .; d_call: .; cdr3_nt: TGTGCCAGCAGCTTCCTTGACTACGAGCAGTACTTC; cdr3_aa: CASSFLDYEQYF
j_call: TRBJ2-1; v_call: TRBV10-1; clone_size: .; d_call: TRBD2; cdr3_nt: TGCGCCAGCAGTGATTTGACTAGCGGGGACTACAATGAGCAGTTCTTC; cdr3_aa: CASSDLTSGDYNEQFF
j_call: TRBJ2-1; v_call: TRBV4-1; clone_size: .; d_call: .; cdr3_nt: TGCGCCAGCAGCCAAGGACCTAGCGCGGGTGGACGCAATGAGCAGTTCTTC; cdr3_aa: CASSQGPSAGGRNEQFF
j_call: TRBJ2-7; v_call: TRBV29-1; clone_size: .; d_call: .; cdr3_nt: TGCAGCGTTGGGTCCCCCCAGGGGAAGGGCGAGCAGTACTTC; cdr3_aa: CSVGSPQGKGEQYF
j_call: TRBJ2-3; v_call: TRBV7-9; clone_size: .; d_call: TRBD2; cdr3_nt: TGTGCCAGCAGCTTCAACCTAGCGGGTACCAGCACAGATACGCAGTATTTT; cdr3_aa: CASSFNLAGTSTDTQYF
j_call: TRBJ2-1; v_call: TRBV27; clone_size: few; d_call: .; cdr3_nt: TGTGCCAGCAGTTCTGGCGCTGGCGGGATCTATGAGCAGTTCTTC; cdr3_aa: CASSSGAGGIYEQFF
j_call: TRBJ2-7; v_call: TRBV29-1; clone_size: once; d_call: TRBD2; cdr3_nt: TGCAGCGTTGAAGGGCTAGCGGGAGACTACGAGCAGTACTTC; cdr3_aa: CSVEGLAGDYEQYF
j_call: TRBJ2-5; v_call: TRBV5-6; clone_size: .; d_call: .; cdr3_nt: TGTGCCAGCAGCTTGGAAGTCAGCCAAGAGACCCAGTACTTC; cdr3_aa: CASSLEVSQETQYF
j_call: TRBJ2-1; v_call: TRBV27; clone_size: .; d_call: .; cdr3_nt: TGTGCCACCCTCGGTGGACATGAGCAGTTCTTC; cdr3_aa: CATLGGHEQFF
j_call: TRBJ1-2; v_call: TRBV10-3; clone_size: .; d_call: .; cdr3_nt: TGTGCCATCAGTGCGGGCCACCAGAAAACTGGGGATAACTATGGCTACACCTTC; cdr3_aa: CAISAGHQKTGDNYGYTF
j_call: TRBJ1-1; v_call: TRBV2; clone_size: .; d_call: .; cdr3_nt: TGTGCCAGCAGTGAAGTCAGGAACACTGAAGCTTTCTTT; cdr3_aa: CASSEVRNTEAFF
j_call: TRBJ1-2; v_call: TRBV7-9; clone_size: .; d_call: TRBD1; cdr3_nt: TGTGCCAGCAGTCCAGGGGGCTATGGCTACACCTTC; cdr3_aa: CASSPGGYGYTF
j_call: TRBJ1-1; v_call: TRBV12-5; clone_size: .; d_call: .; cdr3_nt: TGTGCTAGTGAAAACCCCGAAAGCACTGAAGCTTTCTTT; cdr3_aa: CASENPESTEAFF
j_call: TRBJ2-7; v_call: TRBV7-2; clone_size: .; d_call: .; cdr3_nt: TGTGCCAGCAGCTTAGGGGGGGGCCGGTCCTACGAGCAGTACTTC; cdr3_aa: CASSLGGGRSYEQYF
j_call: TRBJ2-7; v_call: TRBV5-6; clone_size: .; d_call: .; cdr3_nt: TGTGCCAGCAGCTTGGGTCTAGCGAACTCCTACGAGCAGTACTTC; cdr3_aa: CASSLGLANSYEQYF
j_call: TRBJ2-5; v_call: TRBV18; clone_size: .; d_call: .; cdr3_nt: TGTGCCAGCTCACCACCGTACCAAGAGACCCAGTACTTC; cdr3_aa: CASSPPYQETQYF
j_call: TRBJ1-1; v_call: TRBV6-5; clone_size: once; d_call: .; cdr3_nt: TGTGCCAGCAGTTACGCGAAGTCGGCTGAAGCTTTCTTT; cdr3_aa: CASSYAKSAEAFF